Listed below are T cell receptor beta chains from one sample, sequenced in a study of neurological immune-mediated disorders. TCRdb analysed the 5' RACE reads with MiXCR anew, one entry per CDR3 protein. The sample lists 15,000 to 20,000 distinct CDR3 sequences; roughly 10% were seen once. Input material: CD8+ T cells from blood. All receptors derive from a woman between 50 and 59 years old in good health. Each CDR3 is given with its conserved first and last residue. Each record gives: D gene, V gene, clone size, J gene, CDR3 DNA, CDR3 protein. The D gene is left open where the match is weak. The listing skips clone size in some rows; elsewhere it reads once, few, many or a size class.

D: -
V: TRBV27
size: many
J: TRBJ2-1
DNA: TGTGCCAGCACCGGAGCGGTTGTGGATGAGCAGTTCTTC
CDR3: CASTGAVVDEQFF

D: TRBD1
V: TRBV4-1
size: -
J: TRBJ1-1
DNA: TGCGCCAGCAGCCAAGTGGGGACAGGGGTTGAAGCTTTCTTT
CDR3: CASSQVGTGVEAFF

D: -
V: TRBV12-3/TRBV12-4
size: -
J: TRBJ2-5
DNA: TGTGCCAGCAGTTTTGTTGCAGAAGGGGAGACCCAGTACTTC
CDR3: CASSFVAEGETQYF

D: -
V: TRBV28
size: many
J: TRBJ2-7
DNA: TGTGCCAGCAGTACCCGGACGGTCTCCTACGAGCAGTACTTC
CDR3: CASSTRTVSYEQYF

D: TRBD1
V: TRBV24-1
size: many
J: TRBJ1-2
DNA: TGTGCCACCAGTGAGGGACAGGGCTATGGCTACACCTTC
CDR3: CATSEGQGYGYTF

D: TRBD2
V: TRBV14
size: many
J: TRBJ2-7
DNA: TGTGCCAGCAGCCAAGCTACCGGGACTAGCGCCTACGAGCAGTACTTC
CDR3: CASSQATGTSAYEQYF

D: -
V: TRBV4-1
size: medium-sized
J: TRBJ2-7
DNA: TGCGCCAGCAGCCAGGGGAGCTCCTACGAGCAGTACTTC
CDR3: CASSQGSSYEQYF

D: TRBD2
V: TRBV29-1
size: many
J: TRBJ2-3
DNA: TGCAGCGTACCCGGGACTAGTAATTTCGATACGCAGTATTTT
CDR3: CSVPGTSNFDTQYF

D: TRBD2
V: TRBV5-5
size: many
J: TRBJ2-1
DNA: TGTGCCAGCAGCCGGACTAGCGCGCTCTACAATGAGCAGTTCTTC
CDR3: CASSRTSALYNEQFF

D: TRBD2
V: TRBV5-1
size: many
J: TRBJ2-7
DNA: TGCGCCAGCAGCCTGACTAGCGGGGGCTACGAGCAGTACTTC
CDR3: CASSLTSGGYEQYF

D: TRBD2
V: TRBV10-3
size: many
J: TRBJ2-1
DNA: TGTGCCATCAGTGGTGGCGCGGGGGGGACCTACAATGAGCAGTTCTTC
CDR3: CAISGGAGGTYNEQFF

D: -
V: TRBV2
size: -
J: TRBJ2-4
DNA: TGTGCCAGCAGTGCGGGATGGGAAAACATTCAGTACTTC
CDR3: CASSAGWENIQYF

D: -
V: TRBV3-1
size: many
J: TRBJ2-3
DNA: TGTGCCAGCAGCCCAAATTTCGGCTGGTCAGATACGCAGTATTTT
CDR3: CASSPNFGWSDTQYF